Detailed here is one T cell receptor beta chain. The antigen is not known. In the PCR, 60 Vbeta and 13 Jbeta primers were used. Methods used by the authors: An analysis performed later counted 81 million or so unique TCR beta chains (roughly 11 million of them shared). The method was immunoSEQ multiplex PCR; TCRdb's version includes in-frame clones alone and lacks a portion of them. For V, J and clone size, that table is used; D and trimming come from the DNA. Among 100,000 to 150,000 clones listed, 74% were seen once. Nominal health characterized the donors when sampled, though unrecorded immune exposures were likely. The source of the sample is a study of cytomegalovirus exposure and HLA in healthy donors. General study results and limits: Most of the TCR beta V segments (in an earlier analysis) were productive either about 87% or about 30% of the time. Specificity for CMV antigens was confirmed in vitro for a few of the CMV-associated chains.

J lost 2 bases, V lost 9 bases, and 14 bases had no gene match. The CDR3 length is 16 residues. The germline CDR1 and CDR2 sequences are SGHRS and YFSETQ. The TCR originated in a woman in her forties or fifties in good health and CMV-seropositive. Material for sequencing was PBMCs. The chain employs TRBV5-1 and TRBJ2-3; 8 bases match TRBD2. DNA of the CDR3: TGCGCCACCAATAGGGGCGGGGGGCCTTCCACAGATACGCAGTATTTT. Encoded protein: CATNRGGGPSTDTQYF.